This TCR beta chain was captured by sequencing in a study of spatial heterogeneity in lung cancer. Individually, TCR cDNA molecules were each labelled with a unique molecular identifier. MiXCR, applied by TCRdb to the 5' RACE reads, yields one record per CDR3 protein. The sample consists of tens of thousands of distinct CDR3 sequences, roughly 13% of them appearing once. Time point given: sample taken at primary tumor resection. Donors were around 70 untreated early-stage non-small cell lung cancer patients. Sequencing was performed on whole RNA extracted from tumor and nontumor lung tissue, or from frozen PBMC, and the material was left unsorted. This clonotype was seen repeatedly, ten times or more. The length of the CDR3 is 14 residues. Trimming took 2 bases from V and 1 from J, leaving 8 bases between them. The germline V gene has CDR1 MNHNS and CDR2 SASEGT.

This receptor was obtained from a male donor with early-stage non-small cell lung cancer. Here the sequenced sample was PBMCs, taken at surgery. The chain recombines TRBV6-1 with TRBJ1-1; tentative D call: TRBD1 (5 bases). In nucleotides, the CDR3 is TGTGCCAGCAGTGAATTTCAGGGGAACACTGAAGCTTTCTTT. It specifies CASSEFQGNTEAFF.